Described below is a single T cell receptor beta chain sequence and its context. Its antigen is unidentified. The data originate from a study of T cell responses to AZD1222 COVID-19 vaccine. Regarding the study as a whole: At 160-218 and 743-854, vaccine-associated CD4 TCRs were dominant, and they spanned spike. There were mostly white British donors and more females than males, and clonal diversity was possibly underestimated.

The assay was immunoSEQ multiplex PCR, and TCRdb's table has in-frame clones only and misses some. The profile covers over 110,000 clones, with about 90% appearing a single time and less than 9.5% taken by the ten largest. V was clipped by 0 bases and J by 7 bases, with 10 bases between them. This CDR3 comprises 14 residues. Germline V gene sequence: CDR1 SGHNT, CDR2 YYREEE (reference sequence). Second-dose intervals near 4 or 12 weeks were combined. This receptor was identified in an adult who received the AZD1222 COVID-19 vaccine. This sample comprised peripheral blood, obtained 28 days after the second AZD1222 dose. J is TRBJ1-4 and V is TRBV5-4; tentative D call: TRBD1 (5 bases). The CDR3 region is CASSLDRWSEKLFF. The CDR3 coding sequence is TGTGCCAGCAGCTTGGACAGGTGGAGTGAAAAACTGTTTTTT. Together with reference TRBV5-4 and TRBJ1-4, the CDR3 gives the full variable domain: ETGVTQSPTHLIKTRGQQVTLRCSSQSGHNTVSWYQQALGQGPQFIFQYYREEENGRGNFPPRFSGLQFPNYSSELNVNALELDDSALYLCASSLDRWSEKLFFGSGTQLSVL.